This TCR beta chain was observed in a study of shared clonotypes between healthy human individuals. Researchers partitioned CD4+ cells into CD45RA+ naive and CD45RA-negative memory subsets. The protocol was immunoSEQ multiplex PCR, while the TCRdb copy is restricted to in-frame clones and leaves out a portion. Of over 1.4 million clones in the sample, roughly 96% were seen once. Germline V gene data show CDR1 as SGHKS and CDR2 as YYEKEE (reference sequence). This CDR3 has 13 amino acids. Trimming removed 4 bases from V and 10 bases from J, with 17 bases in between. This clone was picked up one time. The TCR comes from a man aged 25 to 40 in good health. V gene TRBV5-5 combines with J gene TRBJ1-1; a possible D gene is TRBD1 (6 bases). Material: naive CD4+ T cells sorted from blood. Subset meaning: CD45RA+ positively selected. CDR3 DNA sequence: TGTGCCAGCAGCCCTGCGGGGGCCAGTGGAGCTTTCTTT. Amino acids: CASSPAGASGAFF.